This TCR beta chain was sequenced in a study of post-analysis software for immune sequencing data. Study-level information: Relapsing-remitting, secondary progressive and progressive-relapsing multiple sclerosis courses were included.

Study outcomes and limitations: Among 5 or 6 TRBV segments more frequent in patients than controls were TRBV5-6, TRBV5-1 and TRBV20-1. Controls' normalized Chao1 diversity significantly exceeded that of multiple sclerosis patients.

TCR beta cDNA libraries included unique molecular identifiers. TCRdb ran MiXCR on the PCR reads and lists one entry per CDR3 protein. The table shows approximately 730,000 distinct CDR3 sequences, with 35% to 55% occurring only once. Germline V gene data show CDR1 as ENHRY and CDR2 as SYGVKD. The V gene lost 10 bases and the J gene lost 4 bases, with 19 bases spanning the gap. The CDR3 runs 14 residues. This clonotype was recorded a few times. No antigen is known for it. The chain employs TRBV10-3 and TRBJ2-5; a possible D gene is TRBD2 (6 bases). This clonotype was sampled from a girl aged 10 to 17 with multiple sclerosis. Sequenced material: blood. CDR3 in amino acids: CATMEGFLRETQYF. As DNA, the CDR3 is TGTGCCACGATGGAGGGCTTCCTTAGAGAGACCCAGTACTTC.